The T cell receptor beta chain under discussion was sequenced for a study of regulatory T cells in long-lasting Graves disease. Overall study context: Over 5 years on antithyroid drugs plus positive TSH receptor antibodies marked Graves' disease as persistent.

iRepertoire HTBI primers and Arm-PCR of CDR3 regions built TCR beta libraries. Authors' analysis steps: Analysis of the samples identified under 80 TRBV and 15 or so TRBJ segments. TCRdb used MiXCR to reprocess the multiplex PCR reads, holding one entry per CDR3 protein. It is TCRdb's table, rather than the study itself, that gives the V and J calls and clone size. The sample shows hundreds of thousands of distinct CDR3 sequences, about 30% of them seen only once. Sample time point: persistent/refractory GD, antithyroid drugs over 5 years with positive TRAb. RNA isolated from PBMCs was used to make the TCR library. Roughly 8.4 milliliters of peripheral blood were drawn into EDTA tubes. This receptor was taken from a female donor with Graves disease. The source material was peripheral blood mononuclear cells (PBMCs), sampled when the disease was refractory, from a patient treated with antithyroid drugs.

The DNA of the CDR3 is TGTGCCATCAGTGTAGCAGGAGCGGAGACTGGAAACACCATATATTTT. Protein sequence: CAISVAGAETGNTIYF. The chain uses TRBV10-3 and TRBJ1-3, with D unresolved. CDR3 length equals 16 residues. Trimming cost V 4 bases and J 2 bases, with 15 bases left between them. Germline-derived CDR1 and CDR2 are ENHRY and SYGVKD.